Each of the 27 T cell receptor beta chains below was sequenced from the same sample in a study of T cell repertoires in aging, cancer and after chemotherapy. Multiplex touch-down PCR with TRB-A/B primers amplified rearranged V-D-J TRB sequences. TCRdb re-called the multiplex PCR reads with MiXCR, one entry per CDR3 protein. The sample gives under 2,500 distinct CDR3 sequences, around a quarter of which show up once; about 12% is in the top ten. Amplification of TCR beta used genomic DNA extracted from peripheral blood. Sequencing used blood. The receptors shown here come from a human donor in good health.

Within the sample, this clonotype is large. V is TRBV27 and J is TRBJ1-3; a weak D match, TRBD1 (5 bases). Germline-derived CDR1 and CDR2 are MNHEY and SMNVEV (reference sequence). The CDR3 covers 14 residues. The V gene lost 2 bases and the J gene lost 0 bases, with 5 bases spanning the gap. The CDR3 is CASSLGGSGNTIYF. In DNA, the CDR3 is TGTGCCAGCAGTTTAGGGGGCTCTGGAAACACCATATATTTT.

This clonotype is medium-sized. The chain couples TRBV18 to TRBJ1-4; no definite D call. The CDR3 is made up of 12 amino acids. V was cut by 1 base and J by 7 bases, with 4 bases left in between. The germline V gene has CDR1 KGHSH and CDR2 LQKENI. The CDR3 region has the DNA TGTGCCAGCTCACCACGGGGTGAAAAACTGTTTTTT. Encoded protein: CASSPRGEKLFF.

A word on this clonotype: An end of the junction differs from the germline gene, which may be a read error. This chain links TRBV20-1 with TRBJ1-2; weak D call: TRBD1 (6 bases). The CDR3 is 13 amino acids. Germline CDR1 and CDR2: DFQATT and SNEGSKA (reference sequence). The CDR3 spells CRARAQGNYGYTF. CDR3 DNA sequence: TGCAGAGCTAGAGCACAGGGTAACTATGGCTACACCTTC.

Only a few counts were recorded for this clonotype. The chain uses TRBV20-1 and TRBJ1-5, with D possibly TRBD1 on 6 matching bases. The V gene lost 3 bases and the J gene lost 5 bases, with 11 bases spanning the gap. The CDR3 spans 13 residues. CDR1 and CDR2 (germline): DFQATT, SNEGSKA (reference sequence). The CDR3 region has the DNA TGCAGTGCTAGTACGGGGGCCGATCAGCCCCAGCATTTT. It specifies CSASTGADQPQHF.

Of note for this clonotype: A read error may be the cause here, since a much bigger clone is one base away. The chain combines TRBV6-5 with TRBJ1-1, with D perhaps matching TRBD1 (5 bases). The CDR3 consists of 12 residues. Germline V gives CDR1 MNHEY, CDR2 SVGAGI. CDR3 in DNA: TGTGCCACTCGACAGCTGAACACTAAAGCTTTCTTT. Translation gives CATRQLNTKAFF.

V is TRBV20-1 and J is TRBJ1-6; 9 positions match TRBD1. CDR3 length equals 20 residues. Germline CDR1 reads DFQATT; CDR2 reads SNEGSKA (reference sequence). V was clipped by 4 bases and J by 10 bases; unmatched bases: 26. The CDR3 DNA reads TGCAGTGCTAAGAGCTTCCGGGGACAGGGCAGCCTCCGTCGTAACTCACCCCTCCACTTT. This translates into CSAKSFRGQGSLRRNSPLHF.

This clonotype is termed large. V is TRBV11-1 and J is TRBJ1-2, with 8 bases that match TRBD1. Looked up from germline, CDR1 is SGHAT and CDR2 is FQDESV (reference sequence). V gave up 1 base and J gave up 7 bases; unmatched junction bases: 8. The CDR3 consists of 15 residues. The CDR3 region is CASSLDQSGTGGYTF. The CDR3, as DNA: TGTGCCAGCAGCTTAGACCAGAGTGGGACAGGTGGCTACACCTTC.

Relative to its sample, this clonotype is medium-sized. The V gene is TRBV5-6, the J gene TRBJ1-2; D gene unclear. This CDR3 spans 11 amino acids. The germline gives CDR1 SGHDT, CDR2 YYEEEE. Trimming cost V 3 bases and J 10 bases, with 10 bases left between them. The CDR3, as DNA: TGTGCCAGCAGCTCCACGACCCTCTACACCTTC. This encodes CASSSTTLYTF.

V usage is TRBV5-1 and J usage is TRBJ2-7; possibly TRBD2 for D (5 bases). The CDR3 extends over 14 amino acids. CDR1 and CDR2 (germline): SGHRS, YFSETQ. V shed 3 bases and J shed 7 bases, with 17 bases lying between them. The CDR3 sequence is CASSSPGSKGEQYF. In DNA form, the CDR3 reads TGCGCCAGCAGCTCCCCGGGGAGTAAAGGGGAGCAGTACTTC. Filled out from reference TRBV5-1 and TRBJ2-7, the complete variable domain reads KAGVTQTPRYLIKTRGQQVTLSCSPISGHRSVSWYQQTPGQGLQFLFEYFSETQRNKGNFPGRFSGRQFSNSRSEMNVSTLELGDSALYLCASSSPGSKGEQYFGPGTRLTVT.

As regards this clonotype: Its ends do not fully match the called genes, so a read error is possible. The rearrangement uses TRBV4-3 and TRBJ1-6; possibly TRBD1 for D (6 bases). The CDR3 contains 16 residues. From germline, CDR1 is LGHNA and CDR2 YSLEER. The CDR3 loop reads CASSQEVGGAGSPIHF. In DNA, the CDR3 is TGCGCCAGCAGCCAAGAGGTTGGGGGGGCGGGTTCACCCATCCACTTT.

V gene TRBV7-2 combines with J gene TRBJ2-1, with D possibly TRBD1 on 6 matching bases. V lost 1 base, J lost 5 bases, and 9 bases lay in between. Germline-derived CDR1 and CDR2 are SGHTA and FQGNSA. This CDR3 contains 14 residues. The CDR3 spells CASSLGQGNNEQFF. CDR3 nucleotide sequence: TGTGCCAGCAGCTTAGGGCAGGGGAACAATGAGCAGTTCTTC.

This clonotype has only a few counts. V gene TRBV5-1 combines with J gene TRBJ2-1; D ambiguous. The CDR3 is 16 residues long. The germline gives CDR1 SGHRS, CDR2 YFSETQ. V lost 5 bases, J lost 3 bases, and 18 bases lay in between. CDR3 loop: CASSPGGGFNYNEQFF. In DNA form, the CDR3 reads TGCGCCAGCAGTCCAGGTGGCGGCTTTAACTACAATGAGCAGTTCTTC.

This clonotype rates as medium-sized (0.01 to 0.1%). The chain carries TRBV5-6 and TRBJ1-6; D might be TRBD1 (6 bases). Trimming took off 2 bases at V and 8 bases at J, with 11 bases between the two ends. CDR3 length equals 14 residues. The germline gives CDR1 SGHDT, CDR2 YYEEEE. The chain's CDR3 is CASSFGRGDSPLHF. DNA of the CDR3: TGTGCCAGCAGCTTTGGCAGGGGAGATTCACCCCTCCACTTT.

Within the sample, this clonotype is medium-sized. The gene calls are TRBV10-3 and TRBJ2-5; TRBD2 aligns across 8 bases. The CDR3 has 14 residues. CDR1 is ENHRY and CDR2 is SYGVKD in the germline V gene. V was clipped by 6 bases and J by 5 bases; unmatched bases: 8. CDR3 sequence (DNA): TGTGCCATCAGGGCGGGGGGCGCTTCGGAGACCCAGTACTTC. It encodes CAIRAGGASETQYF.

V gene TRBV19 combines with J gene TRBJ2-1, with D uncertain. Germline V gene lookup returns CDR1 LNHDA and CDR2 SQIVND (reference sequence). The length of the CDR3 is 14 residues. Trimming removed 9 bases at V and 8 bases at J, with 20 bases between. The CDR3 DNA reads TGTGCCAGCAGCCGAGACGGCCCCCTGGATGAGCAGTTCTTC. Translated: CASSRDGPLDEQFF.

Comments on this clonotype: The germline gene is not matched at one end of the junction; a read error may be the cause. This chain uses TRBV11-1 with TRBJ2-3, with D perhaps TRBD1 (6 bases). Per germline, CDR1 SGHAT and CDR2 FQDESV (reference sequence). This CDR3 contains 17 residues. The DNA for the CDR3 is TGCGCCAGCAGCCAAGAAGAACAGGGTTGGGCCACAGATACGCAGTATTTT. Translating gives CASSQEEQGWATDTQYF.

Remarks on this clonotype: An end of the junction differs from the germline gene, which may be a read error. The V call is TRBV4-3, the J call TRBJ2-1; D unresolved. The CDR3 runs to 15 residues. Germline V lookup: CDR1 LGHNA, CDR2 YSLEER. CDR3 sequence (DNA): TGTGCCAGCAGCCAAGATTTACAGCCCTTCGCTGAGCAGTTCTTC. Protein: CASSQDLQPFAEQFF.

A few counts support this clonotype. The rearrangement links TRBV18 to TRBJ1-1; 9 bases agree with TRBD1. V shed 3 bases, J shed 0 bases, and the junction held 5 bases outside the gene matches. Germline lookup yields CDR1 KGHSH and CDR2 LQKENI. The CDR3 is 16 amino acids. CDR3 amino acids: CASSPQGQGMNTEAFF. In nucleotides, the CDR3 is TGTGCCAGCTCACCGCAGGGACAGGGTATGAACACTGAAGCTTTCTTT.

By sample share, this clonotype is medium-sized. The J gene is TRBJ1-6, the V gene TRBV7-9, with 9 positions matching TRBD1. The CDR3 has 16 residues. Germline CDR1 SEHNR, CDR2 FQNEAQ (reference sequence). V was pared by 5 bases and J by 3 bases, with 5 bases of the junction left unmatched. Here the CDR3 DNA reads TGTGCCAGCAGCAATGGACAGGGGTTCTATAATTCACCCCTCCACTTT. Translated: CASSNGQGFYNSPLHF.

This clonotype rates as large (0.1 to 1%). This rearrangement joins TRBV18 to TRBJ2-2, with D possibly TRBD1 on 5 matching bases. V was shortened by 3 bases and J by 2 bases, with 7 bases between the two germline ends. Per the germline V gene, CDR1 is KGHSH and CDR2 is LQKENI. The CDR3 is made up of 14 amino acids. DNA for the CDR3: TGTGCCAGCTCACCCGGACATAACACCGGGGAGCTGTTTTTT. Translation: CASSPGHNTGELFF. The full variable domain, with the rest looked up from reference TRBV18 and TRBJ2-2, is NAGVMQNPRHLVRRRGQEARLRCSPMKGHSHVYWYRQLPEEGLKFMVYLQKENIIDESGMPKERFSAEFPKEGPSILRIQQVVRGDSAAYFCASSPGHNTGELFFGEGSRLTVL.

In this sample, this clonotype is medium-sized (0.01 to 0.1%). CDR3 sequence: CASSEGTSGGHSYNEQFF. The CDR3 nucleotides are TGTGCCAGCAGTGAGGGGACTAGCGGGGGTCACTCCTACAATGAGCAGTTCTTC. This sequence joins TRBV12-3 or TRBV12-4 and TRBJ2-1, with 14 bases lining up with TRBD2. V lost 5 bases to trimming and J lost 0 bases; unmatched junction nucleotides: 6. The CDR3 runs 18 residues.

The chain joins TRBV5-1 to TRBJ2-5, with 9 bases that match TRBD2. V lost 4 bases, J lost 7 bases, and 11 bases stayed unmatched. CDR1 is SGHRS and CDR2 is YFSETQ in the germline V gene. This CDR3 region has 15 residues. This chain's CDR3 is CASSDPAGGEGTQYF. Written as DNA, the CDR3 is TGCGCCAGCAGCGATCCCGCGGGGGGGGAAGGGACCCAGTACTTC.

This clonotype qualifies as medium-sized. V and J are TRBV5-4 and TRBJ2-3; a possible D gene is TRBD2 (7 bases). This CDR3 contains 16 residues. Germline CDR1 and CDR2: SGHNT and YYREEE (reference sequence). The ends were cut back, 4 bases at V and 0 bases at J, with 15 bases in the middle. CDR3 sequence reads: CASSNEGGLSTDTQYF. CDR3 bases: TGTGCCAGCAGCAATGAGGGGGGGCTCAGCACAGATACGCAGTATTTT.

This clonotype is medium-sized in the sample. The chain combines TRBV7-9 with TRBJ1-6; possible D gene TRBD1, 5 bases. The CDR3 spans 14 residues. V lost 3 bases, J lost 5 bases, and 8 bases lay in between. Germline V lookup: CDR1 SEHNR, CDR2 FQNEAQ (reference sequence). The CDR3 DNA reads as TGTGCCAGCAGCTTGCAGGGTAATAATTCACCCCTCCACTTT. This encodes CASSLQGNNSPLHF.

Comment on this clonotype: A read error may be the cause here, since a much bigger clone is one base away. The J gene is TRBJ2-1, the V gene TRBV6-2 or TRBV6-3; possible D gene TRBD1, 6 bases. The V gene's germline CDR1 is MNHEY and CDR2 SVGEGT. Trimming removed 7 bases from V and 3 bases from J, with 16 bases in between. The CDR3 is 15 amino acids. CDR3 nucleotides: TGTGCCAGCAACCCCTTCGAGGGGGTCTACAATGAGCAGTTCTTC. Translating it yields CASNPFEGVYNEQFF.

This clonotype is labeled medium-sized. The V and J genes are TRBV5-6 and TRBJ2-5, with TRBD1 as a possible D gene (5 bases). With 1 base removed from V and 4 bases from J, the gap between germline ends came to 14 bases. The CDR3 runs 15 residues. Germline lookup yields CDR1 SGHDT and CDR2 YYEEEE. CDR3 coding DNA: TGTGCCAGCAGCTTGCTTCCTCCAAGGGGAGAGACCCAGTACTTC. It is translated as CASSLLPPRGETQYF.

This clonotype is medium-sized. The CDR3 nucleotides read TGTGCCAGTAGTTCGGACAGGCACCACTCTGGAAACACCATATATTTT. This codes for CASSSDRHHSGNTIYF. V is TRBV19 and J is TRBJ1-3; 7 bases line up with TRBD1. The V and J ends lost 5 bases and 0 bases, in that order; junction bases with no gene match: 7. CDR1 LNHDA and CDR2 SQIVND come from the germline V gene (reference sequence). The CDR3 totals 16 residues. The variable domain in full, with the rest retrieved from reference TRBV19 and TRBJ1-3, is DGGITQSPKYLFRKEGQNVTLSCEQNLNHDAMYWYRQDPGQGLRLIYYSQIVNDFQKGDIAEGYSVSREKKESFPLTVTSAQKNPTAFYLCASSSDRHHSGNTIYFGEGSWLTVV.